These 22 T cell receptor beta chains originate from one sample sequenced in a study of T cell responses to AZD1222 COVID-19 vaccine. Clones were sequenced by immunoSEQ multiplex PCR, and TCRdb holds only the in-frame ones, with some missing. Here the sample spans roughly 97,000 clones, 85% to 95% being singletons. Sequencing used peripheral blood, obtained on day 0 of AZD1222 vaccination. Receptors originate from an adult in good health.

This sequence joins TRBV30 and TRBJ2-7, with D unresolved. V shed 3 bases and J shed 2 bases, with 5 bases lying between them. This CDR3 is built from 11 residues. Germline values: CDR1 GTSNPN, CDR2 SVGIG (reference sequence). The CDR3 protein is CAWSRTYEQYF. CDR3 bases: TGTGCCTGGAGCCGAACCTACGAGCAGTACTTC.

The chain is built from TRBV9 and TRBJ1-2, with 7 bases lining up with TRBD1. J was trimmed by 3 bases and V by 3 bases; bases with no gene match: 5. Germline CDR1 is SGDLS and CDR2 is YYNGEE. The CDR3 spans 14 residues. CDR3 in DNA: TGTGCCAGCAGCGCCATGACAGGGCACTATGGCTACACCTTC. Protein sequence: CASSAMTGHYGYTF.

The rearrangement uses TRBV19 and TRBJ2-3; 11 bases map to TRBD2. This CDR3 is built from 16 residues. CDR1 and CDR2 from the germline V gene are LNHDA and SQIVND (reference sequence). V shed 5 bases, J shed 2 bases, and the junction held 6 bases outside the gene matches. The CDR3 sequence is CASSDGTSGYTDTQYF. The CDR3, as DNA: TGTGCCAGTAGTGATGGGACTAGCGGATACACAGATACGCAGTATTTT. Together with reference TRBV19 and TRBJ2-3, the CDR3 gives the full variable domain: DGGITQSPKYLFRKEGQNVTLSCEQNLNHDAMYWYRQDPGQGLRLIYYSQIVNDFQKGDIAEGYSVSREKKESFPLTVTSAQKNPTAFYLCASSDGTSGYTDTQYFGPGTRLTVL.

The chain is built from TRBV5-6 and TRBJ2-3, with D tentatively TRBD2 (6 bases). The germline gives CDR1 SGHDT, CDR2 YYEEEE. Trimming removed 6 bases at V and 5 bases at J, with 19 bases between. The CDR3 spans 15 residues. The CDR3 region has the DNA TGTGCCAGCATCCTTGGTGGGGCAGCGGGAGATACGCAGTATTTT. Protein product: CASILGGAAGDTQYF.

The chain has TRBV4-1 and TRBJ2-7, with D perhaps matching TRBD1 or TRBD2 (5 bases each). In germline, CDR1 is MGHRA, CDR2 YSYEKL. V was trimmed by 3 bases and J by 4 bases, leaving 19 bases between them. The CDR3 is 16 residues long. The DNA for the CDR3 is TGCGCCAGCAGCCAGAACCGGGACGAAAGTTGGTACGAGCAGTACTTC. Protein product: CASSQNRDESWYEQYF.

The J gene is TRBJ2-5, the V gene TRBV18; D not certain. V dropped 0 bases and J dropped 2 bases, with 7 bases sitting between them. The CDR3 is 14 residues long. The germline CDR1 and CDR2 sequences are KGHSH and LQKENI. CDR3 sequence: CASSPPSQQETQYF. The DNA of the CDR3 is TGTGCCAGCTCACCACCGAGCCAGCAAGAGACCCAGTACTTC.

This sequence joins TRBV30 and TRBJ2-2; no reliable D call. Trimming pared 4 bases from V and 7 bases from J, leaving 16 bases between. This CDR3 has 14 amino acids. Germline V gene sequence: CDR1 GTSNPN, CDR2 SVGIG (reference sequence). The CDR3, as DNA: TGTGCCTGGACCGCGCGACGTTTAGGCGGGGAGCTGTTTTTT. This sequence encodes CAWTARRLGGELFF.

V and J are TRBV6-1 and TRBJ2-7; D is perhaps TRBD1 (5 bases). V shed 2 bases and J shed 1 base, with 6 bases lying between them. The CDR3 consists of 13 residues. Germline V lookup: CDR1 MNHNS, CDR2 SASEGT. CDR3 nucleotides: TGTGCCAGCAGTGAACGACAGTCCTACGAGCAGTACTTC. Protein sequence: CASSERQSYEQYF.

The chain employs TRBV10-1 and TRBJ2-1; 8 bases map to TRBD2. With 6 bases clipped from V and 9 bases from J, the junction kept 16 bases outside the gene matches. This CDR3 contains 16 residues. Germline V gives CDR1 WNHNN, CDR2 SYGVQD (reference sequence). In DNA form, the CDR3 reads TGCGCCAGCAGCGAGGTGATACGGGAGGGCCCTGGTGAGCAGTTCTTC. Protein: CASSEVIREGPGEQFF.

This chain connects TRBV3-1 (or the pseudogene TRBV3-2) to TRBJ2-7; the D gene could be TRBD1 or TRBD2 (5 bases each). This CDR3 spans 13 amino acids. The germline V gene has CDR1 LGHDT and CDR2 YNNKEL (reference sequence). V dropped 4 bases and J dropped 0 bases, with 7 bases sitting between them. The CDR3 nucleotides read TGTGCCAGCAGCCGGGGGAGCTCCTACGAGCAGTACTTC. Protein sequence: CASSRGSSYEQYF.

The CDR3 is CASTRSSGYEQYF. The CDR3 coding sequence is TGTGCCAGCACGCGGTCTAGCGGCTACGAGCAGTACTTC. The chain combines TRBV12-3 or TRBV12-4 with TRBJ2-7, with 7 bases lining up with TRBD2. J gave up 3 bases and V 7 bases, and 6 bases lay outside the gene matches. CDR3 length: 13 residues.

CDR3 in amino acids: CASSLNVGTSSPLHF. CDR3 DNA sequence: TGTGCCAGCAGCTTAAATGTGGGAACGAGCTCACCCCTCCACTTT. This chain joins TRBV7-2 and TRBJ1-6; the D is unclear. The V gene's germline CDR1 is SGHTA and CDR2 FQGNSA. This CDR3 comprises 15 residues. The V gene lost 2 bases and the J gene lost 10 bases, with 15 bases spanning the gap.

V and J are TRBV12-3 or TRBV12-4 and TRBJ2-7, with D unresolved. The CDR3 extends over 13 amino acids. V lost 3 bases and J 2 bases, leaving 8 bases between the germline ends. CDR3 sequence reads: CASSLGRTYEQYF. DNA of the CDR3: TGTGCCAGCAGTTTGGGTCGGACCTACGAGCAGTACTTC.

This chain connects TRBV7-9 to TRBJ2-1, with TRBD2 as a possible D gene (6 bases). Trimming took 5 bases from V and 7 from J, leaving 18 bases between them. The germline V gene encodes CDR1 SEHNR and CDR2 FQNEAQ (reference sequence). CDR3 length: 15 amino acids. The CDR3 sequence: CASSPFGGEWNEQFF. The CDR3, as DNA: TGTGCCAGCAGCCCCTTCGGGGGAGAATGGAATGAGCAGTTCTTC.

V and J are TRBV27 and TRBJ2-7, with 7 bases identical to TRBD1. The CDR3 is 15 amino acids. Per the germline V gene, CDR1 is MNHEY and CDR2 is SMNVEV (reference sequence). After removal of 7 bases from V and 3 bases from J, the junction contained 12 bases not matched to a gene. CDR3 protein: CASTSTGAEGYEQYF. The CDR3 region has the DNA TGTGCCAGCACCTCTACAGGGGCAGAGGGCTACGAGCAGTACTTC.

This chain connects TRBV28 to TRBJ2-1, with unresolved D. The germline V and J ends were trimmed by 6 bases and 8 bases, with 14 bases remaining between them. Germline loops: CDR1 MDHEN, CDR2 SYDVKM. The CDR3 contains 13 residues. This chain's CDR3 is CASSPPWGDEQFF. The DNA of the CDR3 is TGTGCCAGCAGCCCACCTTGGGGTGATGAGCAGTTCTTC.

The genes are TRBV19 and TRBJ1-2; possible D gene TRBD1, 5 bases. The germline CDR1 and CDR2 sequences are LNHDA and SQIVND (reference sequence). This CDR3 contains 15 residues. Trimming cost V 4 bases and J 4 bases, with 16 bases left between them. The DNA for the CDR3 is TGTGCCAGTAGTAACGACCGGGACGGGGCCTATGGCTACACCTTC. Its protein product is CASSNDRDGAYGYTF.

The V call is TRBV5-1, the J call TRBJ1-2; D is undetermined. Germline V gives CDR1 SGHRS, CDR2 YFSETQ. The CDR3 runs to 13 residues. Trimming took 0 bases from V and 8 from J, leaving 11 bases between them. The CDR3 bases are TGCGCCAGCAGCTTGGGGGGAGGGATCGGCTACACCTTC. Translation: CASSLGGGIGYTF.

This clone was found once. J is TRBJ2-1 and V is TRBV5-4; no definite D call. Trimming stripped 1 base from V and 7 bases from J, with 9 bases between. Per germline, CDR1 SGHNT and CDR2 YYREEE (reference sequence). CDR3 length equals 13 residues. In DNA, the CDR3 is TGTGCCAGCAGCTTGATGGGGAAAAATGAGCAGTTCTTC. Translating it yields CASSLMGKNEQFF. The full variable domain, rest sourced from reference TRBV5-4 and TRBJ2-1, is ETGVTQSPTHLIKTRGQQVTLRCSSQSGHNTVSWYQQALGQGPQFIFQYYREEENGRGNFPPRFSGLQFPNYSSELNVNALELDDSALYLCASSLMGKNEQFFGPGTRLTVL.

The CDR3 protein is CASSIFSGTYTDTQYF. The CDR3 DNA sequence: TGTGCCAGTAGTATTTTCAGCGGGACCTACACAGATACGCAGTATTTT. V and J are TRBV19 and TRBJ2-3; 7 bases match TRBD2. Germline-derived CDR1 and CDR2 are LNHDA and SQIVND (reference sequence). CDR3 size: 16 residues. The V segment lost 3 bases and the J segment 2 bases; nucleotides outside the gene matches: 8.

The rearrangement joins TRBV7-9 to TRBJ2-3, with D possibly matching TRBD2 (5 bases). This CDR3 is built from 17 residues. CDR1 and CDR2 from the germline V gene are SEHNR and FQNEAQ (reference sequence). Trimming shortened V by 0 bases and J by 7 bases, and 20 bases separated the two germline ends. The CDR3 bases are TGTGCCAGCAGCTTAGCGGGGTCTTTAGCGCCCACTAATACGCAGTATTTT. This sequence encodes CASSLAGSLAPTNTQYF.

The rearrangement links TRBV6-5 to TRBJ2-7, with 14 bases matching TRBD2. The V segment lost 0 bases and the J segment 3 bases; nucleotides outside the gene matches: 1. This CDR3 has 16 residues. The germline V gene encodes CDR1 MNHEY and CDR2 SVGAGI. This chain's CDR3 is CASSYSGTSGSYEQYF. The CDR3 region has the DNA TGTGCCAGCAGTTACTCGGGGACTAGCGGGAGCTACGAGCAGTACTTC.